This T cell receptor (beta chain) was retrieved from a study of blood T cell repertoires in COVID-19. Looking at the study overall: Both acute and convalescent COVID-19 samples were obtained from the United States, Italy and Spain.

The CDR3 consists of 14 residues. Germline CDR1 reads LGHDT; CDR2 reads YNNKEL (reference sequence). The V segment lost 4 bases and the J segment 1 base; nucleotides outside the gene matches: 3. Measured with immunoSEQ multiplex PCR; TCRdb has only the in-frame clones, and not every one. The sample comprises 90,000 to 120,000 clones, about 86% of which are singletons, and 2% to 3% rests with the top ten. V gene TRBV3-1 (or the pseudogene TRBV3-2) combines with J gene TRBJ1-1; 7 bases fit TRBD1. What was sequenced was PBMCs or T cells enriched from blood (not recorded which). The clonotype was recovered from a woman aged 45 to 65 who had recovered from COVID-19. CDR3 region: CASSLRTGNTEAFF. CDR3 coding DNA: TGTGCCAGCAGCCTGAGGACAGGGAACACTGAAGCTTTCTTT.